These 18 T cell receptor beta chains came from one sample sequenced in a study of blood T cell repertoires in COVID-19. Method: immunoSEQ multiplex PCR; TCRdb's copy keeps in-frame clones and lacks some. The sample consists of about 99,000 clones, approximately 89% of them appearing once. Sequencing was carried out using peripheral blood. Source of these receptors: a woman of 80 years or more in a cohort sampled during active COVID-19.

V is TRBV6-5 and J is TRBJ1-2; 8 bases are shared with TRBD1. Trimming took 6 bases from V and 4 from J; bases not matched to a gene: 10. The CDR3 contains 15 residues. Germline V CDR1 and CDR2: MNHEY, SVGAGI. Here the CDR3 reads CASRPRQGMAYGYTF. CDR3 coding DNA: TGTGCCAGCAGGCCCCGACAGGGGATGGCCTATGGCTACACCTTC.

About this clone itself: The junction departs from the called germline gene at one end, perhaps through a read error. V usage is TRBV7-7 and J usage is TRBJ2-1; perhaps TRBD1 as D (6 bases). Looked up from germline, CDR1 is SSHAT and CDR2 is FNYEAQ (reference sequence). CDR3 size: 14 residues. CDR3 nucleotides: TGTGCTAGCAGCTTAAGCCCCCAGGGGCTAGAGCAGTTCTTC. This gives the protein CASSLSPQGLEQFF.

The chain combines TRBV19 with TRBJ2-2; 7 nucleotides agree with TRBD1. Germline-derived CDR1 and CDR2 are LNHDA and SQIVND (reference sequence). This CDR3 contains 14 residues. V lost 6 bases, J lost 5 bases, and 6 bases stayed unmatched. CDR3 sequence: CASRTTGMTGELFF. As DNA, the CDR3 is TGTGCCAGTAGAACGACAGGGATGACCGGGGAGCTGTTTTTT.

V usage is TRBV3-1 (or the pseudogene TRBV3-2) and J usage is TRBJ1-1; no firm D call. With 6 bases removed from V and 1 base from J, the gap between germline ends came to 9 bases. The CDR3 runs to 13 residues. Germline V gene sequence: CDR1 LGHDT, CDR2 YNNKEL (reference sequence). CDR3 in amino acids: CASSRMRNTEAFF. The CDR3 nucleotides are TGTGCCAGCAGTCGCATGAGGAACACTGAAGCTTTCTTT.

This CDR3 is CASRYTGIGTDTQYF. The CDR3 DNA reads as TGCGCCAGCCGCTATACAGGGATTGGGACAGATACGCAGTATTTT. The genes are TRBV5-1 and TRBJ2-3; possible D gene TRBD1, 6 bases. The CDR3 has 15 amino acids. The V gene lost 7 bases and the J gene lost 3 bases, with 18 bases spanning the gap. Germline V CDR1 and CDR2: SGHRS, YFSETQ.

The chain joins TRBV15 to TRBJ2-7; 10 bases line up with TRBD1. This CDR3 contains 19 residues. CDR1 and CDR2 from the germline V gene are LNHNV and YYDKDF (reference sequence). The junction had 11 bases not matched to a gene; V was cut back by 0 bases and J by 0 bases. DNA of the CDR3: TGTGCCACCAGCAGAGATTCCCTTGGACAGGGGGTTTTCTCCTACGAGCAGTACTTC. Residues: CATSRDSLGQGVFSYEQYF.

The genes are TRBV18 and TRBJ1-2; 8 bases map to TRBD1. CDR1 is KGHSH and CDR2 is LQKENI in the germline V gene. V lost 2 bases to trimming and J lost 8 bases; unmatched junction nucleotides: 1. This CDR3 has 12 residues. CDR3: CASSPTGGGYTF. DNA for the CDR3: TGTGCCAGCTCACCAACAGGGGGAGGCTACACCTTC. The whole variable domain, remainder taken from reference TRBV18 and TRBJ1-2, is NAGVMQNPRHLVRRRGQEARLRCSPMKGHSHVYWYRQLPEEGLKFMVYLQKENIIDESGMPKERFSAEFPKEGPSILRIQQVVRGDSAAYFCASSPTGGGYTFGSGTRLTVV.

The chain recombines TRBV12-5 with TRBJ2-5; D possibly corresponds to TRBD2 (6 bases). V lost 1 base and J 4 bases, leaving 19 bases between the germline ends. The CDR3 spans 17 residues. Germline V gene sequence: CDR1 LGHNT, CDR2 FRNRAP. The CDR3 loop reads CASGLATLGGLRETQYF. DNA for the CDR3: TGTGCTAGTGGTTTGGCTACGTTGGGGGGATTACGAGAGACCCAGTACTTC.

This rearrangement joins TRBV6-5 to TRBJ2-1; no clear D gene. Germline V gene lookup returns CDR1 MNHEY and CDR2 SVGAGI. CDR3 length: 15 residues. The ends were cut back, 0 bases at V and 0 bases at J, with 6 bases in the middle. CDR3 protein: CASSYSYGSYNEQFF. CDR3 bases: TGTGCCAGCAGTTACTCCTACGGCTCCTACAATGAGCAGTTCTTC.

This chain uses TRBV5-1 with TRBJ2-7, with a possible D match to TRBD1 (6 bases). The CDR3 runs to 14 residues. Between the trimmed V and J ends, which lost 5 bases and 2 bases, there was a span of 14 bases. Germline-derived CDR1 and CDR2 are SGHRS and YFSETQ. The CDR3 DNA sequence: TGCGCCAGCAGTTGGGGGCAGGAAACCTACGAGCAGTACTTC. It encodes CASSWGQETYEQYF. Based on the CDR3 plus reference TRBV5-1 and TRBJ2-7, the full variable domain is KAGVTQTPRYLIKTRGQQVTLSCSPISGHRSVSWYQQTPGQGLQFLFEYFSETQRNKGNFPGRFSGRQFSNSRSEMNVSTLELGDSALYLCASSWGQETYEQYFGPGTRLTVT.

CDR3 DNA sequence: TGTGCCAGTGGGGACAGGGACAATCAGCCCCAGCATTTT. It encodes CASGDRDNQPQHF. The chain couples TRBV19 to TRBJ1-5; 9 bases are shared with TRBD1. The length of the CDR3 is 13 residues. Germline V lookup: CDR1 LNHDA, CDR2 SQIVND (reference sequence). V was pared by 8 bases and J by 3 bases, with 2 bases of the junction left unmatched.

V is TRBV7-9 and J is TRBJ2-3; 7 nucleotides match TRBD1. This CDR3 spans 16 amino acids. Trimming took 5 bases from V and 1 from J; bases not matched to a gene: 9. Germline values: CDR1 SEHNR, CDR2 FQNEAQ (reference sequence). The CDR3 region is CASSRDRAGGTDTQYF. CDR3 sequence (DNA): TGTGCCAGCAGCCGCGACAGGGCGGGCGGCACAGATACGCAGTATTTT.

The V gene is TRBV5-1, the J gene TRBJ1-2, with 7 bases identical to TRBD1. The CDR3 is 15 amino acids. Germline trimming cut 0 bases from V and 2 bases from J; bases unmatched to any gene: 4. Germline V lookup: CDR1 SGHRS, CDR2 YFSETQ. The CDR3 DNA reads TGCGCCAGCAGCTTGGGGACAGGCGCAAACTATGGCTACACCTTC. It translates to CASSLGTGANYGYTF.

This clone was seen just once. The chain links TRBV11-3 to TRBJ2-7, with 9 positions matching TRBD1. V gave up 5 bases and J gave up 7 bases; unmatched junction bases: 6. There are 13 residues in the CDR3. The germline V gene encodes CDR1 SGHNT and CDR2 YENEEA. DNA of the CDR3: TGTGCCAGCAGCCCTTGGACAGGGGAAGAGCAGTACTTC. It codes for CASSPWTGEEQYF.

This chain joins TRBV19 and TRBJ2-6, with D possibly matching TRBD1 (5 bases). Germline CDR1 LNHDA, CDR2 SQIVND (reference sequence). Trimming stripped 5 bases from V and 0 bases from J, with 11 bases between. The CDR3 has 16 amino acids. CDR3 sequence reads: CASSSETVSGANVLTF. CDR3 coding DNA: TGTGCCAGTAGTTCGGAGACAGTCTCTGGGGCCAACGTCCTGACTTTC.

The chain is built from TRBV29-1 and TRBJ1-2; perhaps TRBD1 as D (5 bases). Germline assignment: CDR1 SQVTM and CDR2 ANQGSEA. CDR3 length: 14 amino acids. V shed 6 bases and J shed 5 bases, with 19 bases lying between them. This CDR3 is CSVQGAGFKYGYTF. CDR3 nucleotides: TGCAGCGTCCAGGGAGCGGGATTTAAGTATGGCTACACCTTC.

This clone has just a few counts. The chain employs TRBV3-1 (or the pseudogene TRBV3-2) and TRBJ1-4; D is possibly TRBD1 (5 bases). The V gene lost 0 bases and the J gene lost 8 bases, with 22 bases spanning the gap. The CDR3 runs 18 residues. The V gene's germline CDR1 is LGHDT and CDR2 YNNKEL (reference sequence). CDR3 in DNA: TGTGCCAGCAGCCAAGAAGCATTATCAGAGGCAGGGAACGAAAAACTGTTTTTT. Its protein is CASSQEALSEAGNEKLFF.

The V gene is TRBV19, the J gene TRBJ1-4, with TRBD1 matching over 9 bases. V shed 4 bases, J shed 8 bases, and the junction held 5 bases outside the gene matches. The CDR3 extends over 14 amino acids. Germline V CDR1 and CDR2: LNHDA, SQIVND (reference sequence). In DNA form, the CDR3 reads TGTGCCAGTAGTAACCGACAGGGGGGCGAAAAACTGTTTTTT. It codes for CASSNRQGGEKLFF. Variable domain in full (rest from reference TRBV19 and TRBJ1-4): DGGITQSPKYLFRKEGQNVTLSCEQNLNHDAMYWYRQDPGQGLRLIYYSQIVNDFQKGDIAEGYSVSREKKESFPLTVTSAQKNPTAFYLCASSNRQGGEKLFFGSGTQLSVL.